The 20 T cell receptor beta chains presented below share a single source sample, sequenced in a study of blood T cells in healthy people across ages. PCR was performed a second time for 7 to 11 cycles using a sample-barcoded 5' primer and a J-beta primer mix. Via MiXCR, TCRdb re-called the 5' RACE reads, giving one row per CDR3 protein. This table has roughly 800,000 distinct CDR3 sequences, more than 20% appearing once. This same sample was also taken into another study, of T cells of mothers and their children.

Sequenced material: blood. These receptors were taken from a boy under 18 in good health.

This clonotype has a handful of counts. Relative to the germline gene, one junction end is altered; a read error may explain this. J is TRBJ1-4 and V is TRBV4-2, with D maybe TRBD1 (5 bases). This CDR3 contains 15 residues. Germline V gene lookup returns CDR1 LGHNA and CDR2 YNFKEQ. The CDR3 here is CASSQDVGTSEKLFF. The CDR3 region has the DNA TGTGCCAGCAGCCAAGATGTAGGGACTAGTGAAAAACTGTTTTTT.

This clonotype has just a few counts. The V gene is TRBV28, the J gene TRBJ2-7, with unresolved D. The DNA matches TRBJ2-5 better at its end, which makes the J call doubtful. The CDR3 consists of 13 residues. The germline V gene has CDR1 MDHEN and CDR2 SYDVKM. CDR3 sequence reads: CASSLKDKETQYF. CDR3 DNA: TGTGCCAGCAGTTTAAAAGATAAAGAGACCCAGTACTTC.

This chain uses TRBV6-2 or TRBV6-3 with TRBJ1-5; D is possibly TRBD1 (5 bases). CDR3 length: 13 amino acids. CDR1 MNHEY and CDR2 SVGEGT come from the germline V gene. The V end lost 5 bases, the J end lost 4 bases, and 9 bases lay between the germline ends. The CDR3 sequence: CASSLDTNQPQHF. The CDR3 DNA reads as TGTGCCAGCAGTCTGGACACTAATCAGCCCCAGCATTTT.

In this sample, this clonotype turned up a few times. The chain uses TRBV12-3 or TRBV12-4 and TRBJ1-6; D gene unclear. V lost 6 bases and J lost 8, with 11 bases in between. The CDR3 totals 13 residues. The CDR3 loop reads CASSPVRDSPLHF. The CDR3 DNA follows: TGTGCCAGCAGCCCCGTCCGCGATTCACCCCTCCACTTT.

The chain carries TRBV4-3 and TRBJ2-7; TRBD1 might be the D (6 bases). The J call is doubtful: the DNA matches TRBJ2-1 better. This CDR3 spans 13 amino acids. Germline loops: CDR1 LGHNA, CDR2 YSLEER. The CDR3 DNA reads as TGCGCCAGCAGCCGAGATAGGGGGAATGAGCAGTTCTTC. It codes for CASSRDRGNEQFF.

V is TRBV24-1 and J is TRBJ2-3, with 8 positions matching TRBD1. Germline CDR1 KGHDR, CDR2 SFDVKD. The J segment lost 3 bases and the V segment lost 1 base, leaving 5 bases of the junction unmatched. The CDR3 is 16 residues long. The CDR3 sequence is CATSDFSGQGTDTQYF. The CDR3 nucleotides are TGTGCCACCAGTGATTTTTCCGGACAGGGTACAGATACGCAGTATTTT.

This clonotype was picked up a small number of times. V usage is TRBV5-1 and J usage is TRBJ2-2; perhaps TRBD2 as D (5 bases). The ends were cut back, 4 bases at V and 3 bases at J, with 13 bases in the middle. The CDR3 covers 15 residues. Germline V gene data show CDR1 as SGHRS and CDR2 as YFSETQ. The CDR3 loop reads CASSPSGGYTGELFF. CDR3 sequence (DNA): TGCGCCAGCAGCCCGTCAGGAGGATACACCGGGGAGCTGTTTTTT.

This clonotype was seen more than once but under ten times. CDR3 nucleotides: TGTGCCAGCAGTTTGTTCAAGGGGAACACTGAAGCTTTCTTT. It yields the protein CASSLFKGNTEAFF. This sequence joins TRBV12-3 or TRBV12-4 and TRBJ1-1; D is ambiguous. This CDR3 spans 14 amino acids. V was pared by 3 bases and J by 1 base, with 9 bases between.

This clonotype was seen only a few times. The V and J genes are TRBV28 and TRBJ2-5; D is perhaps TRBD2 (5 bases). The CDR3 is made up of 14 amino acids. CDR1 is MDHEN, CDR2 SYDVKM, per germline. The V end lost 5 bases, the J end lost 4 bases, and 14 bases lay between the germline ends. This chain's CDR3 is CASSRAVRPETQYF. Here the CDR3 DNA reads TGTGCCAGCAGTAGAGCGGTCCGGCCAGAGACCCAGTACTTC. Full variable domain (outside the CDR3, taken from reference TRBV28 and TRBJ2-5): DVKVTQSSRYLVKRTGEKVFLECVQDMDHENMFWYRQDPGLGLRLIYFSYDVKMKEKGDIPEGYSVSREKKERFSLILESASTNQTSMYLCASSRAVRPETQYFGPGTRLLVL.

This clonotype was seen many times. This sequence joins TRBV11-2 and TRBJ2-6; D remains ambiguous. Germline V gives CDR1 SGHAT, CDR2 FQNNGV. V lost 2 bases and J lost 0, with 5 bases in between. There are 15 residues in the CDR3. CDR3 sequence: CASSLSLSGANVLTF. The CDR3 region has the DNA TGTGCCAGCAGCTTATCTCTCTCTGGGGCCAACGTCCTGACTTTC. The full variable domain, its missing parts supplied by reference TRBV11-2 and TRBJ2-6, is EAGVAQSPRYKIIEKRQSVAFWCNPISGHATLYWYQQILGQGPKLLIQFQNNGVVDDSQLPKDRFSAERLKGVDSTLKIQPAKLEDSAVYLCASSLSLSGANVLTFGAGSRLTVL.

This clonotype was seen only a few times. The chain combines TRBV7-6 with TRBJ2-3, with unresolved D. CDR3 size: 13 residues. Germline V gene lookup returns CDR1 SGHVS and CDR2 FNYEAQ. Between the trimmed V and J ends, which lost 5 bases and 3 bases, there was a span of 9 bases. The CDR3 DNA reads TGTGCCAGCAGCCCAATTCCTACAGATACGCAGTATTTT. This sequence encodes CASSPIPTDTQYF.

CDR3 DNA sequence: TGCGCCAGCAGCCAAGTCGGAGGGGCCAACGTCCTGACTTTC. It translates to CASSQVGGANVLTF. The chain is built from TRBV4-1 and TRBJ2-6; D not resolved. The CDR3 runs 14 residues. Germline V lookup: CDR1 MGHRA, CDR2 YSYEKL. Trimming removed 1 base at V and 4 bases at J, with 5 bases between.

This clonotype was seen only a few times. The V gene is TRBV29-1, the J gene TRBJ1-1; 8 nucleotides line up with TRBD1. The CDR3 contains 15 residues. Germline CDR1 is SQVTM and CDR2 is ANQGSEA. J lost 5 bases, V lost 3 bases, and 11 bases had no gene match. The CDR3 protein is CSVERTGMLRTEAFF. The CDR3 DNA follows: TGCAGCGTTGAGCGGACAGGGATGTTGAGGACTGAAGCTTTCTTT. The full variable domain, in which reference TRBV29-1 and TRBJ1-1 provide the parts outside the CDR3, is SAVISQKPSRDICQRGTSLTIQCQVDSQVTMMFWYRQQPGQSLTLIATANQGSEATYESGFVIDKFPISRPNLTFSTLTVSNMSPEDSSIYLCSVERTGMLRTEAFFGQGTRLTVV.

The chain employs TRBV28 and TRBJ2-5, with D hard to call. Germline CDR1 reads MDHEN; CDR2 reads SYDVKM. Deletions cut 5 bases from V and 5 bases from J, with 18 bases between. The CDR3 is 15 amino acids. CDR3 loop: CASSPLPSLAETQYF. DNA for the CDR3: TGTGCCAGCAGTCCGCTTCCCAGTCTGGCGGAGACCCAGTACTTC.

The CDR3 DNA reads as TGTGCCAGCAGTTTATCCTACGGAGAGGAGGAGCTGTTTTTT. Amino acids: CASSLSYGEEELFF. V usage is TRBV27 and J usage is TRBJ2-2; no reliable D call. V was pared by 0 bases and J by 10 bases, with 12 bases between. The CDR3 sequence is 14 residues long. Per germline, CDR1 MNHEY and CDR2 SMNVEV (reference sequence).

V and J are TRBV28 and TRBJ2-5; a weak D match, TRBD2 (6 bases). The DNA matches TRBJ2-1 better at its end, which makes the J call doubtful. There are 13 residues in the CDR3. From germline, CDR1 is MDHEN and CDR2 SYDVKM. The CDR3 spells CASSAGIRGEQFF. CDR3 nucleotide sequence: TGTGCCAGCAGTGCGGGAATTCGGGGTGAGCAGTTCTTC.

This clonotype came up a few times. The genes are TRBV6-5 and TRBJ1-2; D perhaps matches TRBD1 (5 bases). Germline V CDR1 and CDR2: MNHEY, SVGAGI. The V end lost 4 bases, the J end lost 8 bases, and 14 bases lay between the germline ends. This CDR3 comprises 13 residues. CDR3 sequence reads: CASSFARVGGYTF. As DNA, the CDR3 is TGTGCCAGCAGTTTCGCCAGGGTGGGAGGCTACACCTTC.

This clonotype was picked up a small number of times. The chain couples TRBV3-1 to TRBJ1-1; D remains ambiguous. Looked up from germline, CDR1 is LGHDT and CDR2 is YNNKEL (reference sequence). The V end lost 4 bases, the J end lost 11 bases, and 8 bases lay between the germline ends. The CDR3 has 10 residues. CDR3 sequence: CASSPHRAFF. CDR3 coding DNA: TGTGCCAGCAGCCCCCATCGGGCTTTCTTT.

The chain links TRBV7-9 to TRBJ1-3; D unclear. The CDR3 extends over 15 amino acids. V lost 8 bases to trimming and J lost 0 bases, with 14 bases between them. Germline V gene sequence: CDR1 SEHNR, CDR2 FQNEAQ (reference sequence). CDR3 loop: CASGLDLSSGNTIYF. The CDR3 DNA sequence: TGTGCCAGCGGCCTGGACCTGAGCTCTGGAAACACCATATATTTT.

The chain carries TRBV20-1 and TRBJ2-5; D gene ambiguous. The last part of the DNA fits TRBJ2-7 better; the J call may be wrong. CDR1 and CDR2 from the germline V gene are DFQATT and SNEGSKA (reference sequence). The CDR3 spans 16 residues. CDR3 sequence (DNA): TGCAGTGCTACACGTCGTGGTATGACCGTTCTCTACGAGCAGTACTTC. Its protein product is CSATRRGMTVLYEQYF.